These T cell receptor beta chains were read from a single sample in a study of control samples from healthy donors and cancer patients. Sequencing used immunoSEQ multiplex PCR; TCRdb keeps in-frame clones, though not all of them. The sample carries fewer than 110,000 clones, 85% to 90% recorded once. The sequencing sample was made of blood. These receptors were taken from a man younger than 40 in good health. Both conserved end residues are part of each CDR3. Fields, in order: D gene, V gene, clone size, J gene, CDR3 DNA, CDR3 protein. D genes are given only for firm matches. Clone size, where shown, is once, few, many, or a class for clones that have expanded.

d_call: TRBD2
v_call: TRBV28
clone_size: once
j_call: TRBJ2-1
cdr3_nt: TGTGCCAGCAAGACGGGAGGAAATGAGCAGTTCTTC
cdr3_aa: CASKTGGNEQFF

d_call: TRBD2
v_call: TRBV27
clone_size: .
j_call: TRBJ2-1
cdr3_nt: TGTGCCAGCACCTCGGGGGACTATTTTCCCCGGTACAATGAGCAGTTCTTC
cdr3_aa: CASTSGDYFPRYNEQFF

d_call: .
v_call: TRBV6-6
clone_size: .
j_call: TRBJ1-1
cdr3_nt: TGTGCCAGCAGCCCCCACGGAACTGAAGCTTTCTTT
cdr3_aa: CASSPHGTEAFF

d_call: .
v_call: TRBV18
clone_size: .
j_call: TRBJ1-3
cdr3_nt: TGTGCCAGCTCACCACAGAACTCTGGAAACACCATATATTTT
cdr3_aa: CASSPQNSGNTIYF

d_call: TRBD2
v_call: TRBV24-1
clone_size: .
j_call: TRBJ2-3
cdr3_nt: TGTGCCACCAGTGACGCCACTAGCGGTCACGGGGATACGCAGTATTTT
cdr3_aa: CATSDATSGHGDTQYF

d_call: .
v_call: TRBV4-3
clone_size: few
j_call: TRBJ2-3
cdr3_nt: TGCGCCAGCAGCCAAGACCTGGGGGTACCCACAGATACGCAGTATTTT
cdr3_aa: CASSQDLGVPTDTQYF

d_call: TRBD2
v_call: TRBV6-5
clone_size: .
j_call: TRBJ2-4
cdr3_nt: TGTGCCAGCAGTTACGAAGCGGGGGGGAACATTCAGTACTTC
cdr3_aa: CASSYEAGGNIQYF

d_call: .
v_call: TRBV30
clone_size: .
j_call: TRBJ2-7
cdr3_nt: TGTGCCTGGAGCGTCTTGGGGGGTGACGCGCAGTACTTC
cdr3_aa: CAWSVLGGDAQYF

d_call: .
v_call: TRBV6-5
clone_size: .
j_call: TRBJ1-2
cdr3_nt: TGTGCCAGCGTCCCACGCCGGGGTAACTATGGCTACACCTTC
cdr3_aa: CASVPRRGNYGYTF

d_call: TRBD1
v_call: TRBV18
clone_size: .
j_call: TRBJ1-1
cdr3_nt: TGTGCCAGCTCACCAATACAGGGGGTGAACACTGAAGCTTTCTTT
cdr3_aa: CASSPIQGVNTEAFF

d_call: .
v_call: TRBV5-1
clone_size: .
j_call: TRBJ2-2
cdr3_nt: TGCGCCAGCAGCCCCCTGCAGTCGAACACCGGGGAGCTGTTTTTT
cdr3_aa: CASSPLQSNTGELFF

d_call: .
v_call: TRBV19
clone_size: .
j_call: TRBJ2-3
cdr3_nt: TGTGCCAGTAGGGTCCGCCCGGGAGATACGCAGTATTTT
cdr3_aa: CASRVRPGDTQYF

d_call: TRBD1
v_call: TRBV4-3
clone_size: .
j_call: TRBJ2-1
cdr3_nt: TGCGCCAGCAGCCAAGGGAGGGACAGGGGGCTGAATGAGCAGTTCTTC
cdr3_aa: CASSQGRDRGLNEQFF

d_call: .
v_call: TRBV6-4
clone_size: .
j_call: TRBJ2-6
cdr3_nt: TGTGCCAACAGTGACTCGACATCTGGGGCCAACGTCCTGACTTTC
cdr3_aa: CANSDSTSGANVLTF

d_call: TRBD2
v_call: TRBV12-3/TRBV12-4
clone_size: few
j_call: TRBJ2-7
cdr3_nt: TGTGCCAGCAGTTTTCGCCTAGCGGTTAAGTACTTC
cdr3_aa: CASSFRLAVKYF

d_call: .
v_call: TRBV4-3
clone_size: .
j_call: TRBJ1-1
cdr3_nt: TGCGCCAGCAGCCACCGGGAGGGGACTGAAGCTTTCTTT
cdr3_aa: CASSHREGTEAFF

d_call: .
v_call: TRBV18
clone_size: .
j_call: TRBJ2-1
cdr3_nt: TGTGCCAGCTCACGGGCGGACTCCTACAATGAGCAGTTCTTC
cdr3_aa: CASSRADSYNEQFF

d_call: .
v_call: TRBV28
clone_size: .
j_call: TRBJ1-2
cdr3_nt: TGTGCCAGCAGTTCCCGGCCGCGCCACCGATCTAACTATGGCTACACCTTC
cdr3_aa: CASSSRPRHRSNYGYTF

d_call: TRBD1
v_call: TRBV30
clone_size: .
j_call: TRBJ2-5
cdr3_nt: TGTGCCTGGAAGAATGAAGGGGGCGTTGGGACCCAGTACTTC
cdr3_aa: CAWKNEGGVGTQYF

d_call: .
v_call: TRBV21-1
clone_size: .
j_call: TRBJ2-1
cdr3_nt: TGTGCCAGCAGCAATAGCGGGGGCAGGGACAATGAGCAGTTCTTC
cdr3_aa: CASSNSGGRDNEQFF

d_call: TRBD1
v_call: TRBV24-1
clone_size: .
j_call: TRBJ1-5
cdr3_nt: TGTGCCACCAGTGACCCCGGACAGGGAGGTCAGCCCCAGCATTTT
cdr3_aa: CATSDPGQGGQPQHF

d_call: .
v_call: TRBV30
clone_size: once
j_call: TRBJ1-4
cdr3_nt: TGTGCCTGGAGTCAGGGAGTAGTTGAAAAACTGTTTTTT
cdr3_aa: CAWSQGVVEKLFF

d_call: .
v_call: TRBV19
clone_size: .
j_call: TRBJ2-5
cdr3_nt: TGTGCCAGTAGTATAGATTTTAGCAGGGCCCAAGAGACCCAGTACTTC
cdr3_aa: CASSIDFSRAQETQYF

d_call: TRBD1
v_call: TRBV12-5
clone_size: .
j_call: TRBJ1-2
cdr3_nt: TGTGCTAGTGGGACAGGGCTGAACTATGGCTACACCTTC
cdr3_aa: CASGTGLNYGYTF

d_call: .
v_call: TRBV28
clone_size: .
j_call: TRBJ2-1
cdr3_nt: TGTGCCAGCAGTGACCCGGGGTGGATTCAGCAGTTCTTC
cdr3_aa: CASSDPGWIQQFF

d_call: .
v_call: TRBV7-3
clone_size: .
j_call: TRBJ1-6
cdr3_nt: TGTGCCAGCAGCTCCCAAGGGAAAACACCCCTCCACTTT
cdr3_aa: CASSSQGKTPLHF

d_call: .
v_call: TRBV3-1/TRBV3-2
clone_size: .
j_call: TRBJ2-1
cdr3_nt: TGTGCCAGGACAATGGTCCCCTACAATGAGCAGTTCTTC
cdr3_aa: CARTMVPYNEQFF

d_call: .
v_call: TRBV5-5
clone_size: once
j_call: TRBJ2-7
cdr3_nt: TGTGCCAGCCAGAGACCGGGAAAAAACTACGAGCAGTACTTC
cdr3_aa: CASQRPGKNYEQYF

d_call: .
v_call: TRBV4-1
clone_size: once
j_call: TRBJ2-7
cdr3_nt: TGCGCCAGCAGCCAAGAGGGGGGATCGAGAATAACGGGCTACGAGCAGTACTTC
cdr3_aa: CASSQEGGSRITGYEQYF

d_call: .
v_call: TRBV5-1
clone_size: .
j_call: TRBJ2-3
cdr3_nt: TGCGCCAGCAGCTTGGAAAATACGCAGTATTTT
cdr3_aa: CASSLENTQYF

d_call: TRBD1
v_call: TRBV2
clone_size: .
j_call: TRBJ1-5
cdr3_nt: TGTGCCAGCAGTGAGACAGGGGGCTACCAGCCCCAGCATTTT
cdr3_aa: CASSETGGYQPQHF

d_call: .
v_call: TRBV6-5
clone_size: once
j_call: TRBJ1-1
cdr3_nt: TGTGCCAGCAGTAGAGACCGGAGGACTGAAGCTTTCTTT
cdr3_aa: CASSRDRRTEAFF

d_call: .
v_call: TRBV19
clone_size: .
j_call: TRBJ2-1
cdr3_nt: TGTGCCAGTAGTTGGACAGTTAGGGGGAATGAGCAGTTCTTC
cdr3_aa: CASSWTVRGNEQFF

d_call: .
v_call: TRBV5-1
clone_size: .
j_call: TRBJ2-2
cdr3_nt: TGCGCCAGCAGCTTTACCGGGGAGCTGTTTTTT
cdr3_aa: CASSFTGELFF

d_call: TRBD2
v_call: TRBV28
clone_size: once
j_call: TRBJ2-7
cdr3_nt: TGTGCCAGCAGGCGTAGCGGGAGGGGTCGAGAGCAGTACTTC
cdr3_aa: CASRRSGRGREQYF

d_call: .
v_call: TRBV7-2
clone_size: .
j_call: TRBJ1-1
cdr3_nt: TGTGCCAGCAGCTTACACCGGGAGGCTGAAGCTTTCTTT
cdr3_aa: CASSLHREAEAFF

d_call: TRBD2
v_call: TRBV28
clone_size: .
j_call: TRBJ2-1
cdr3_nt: TGTGCCAGCAGGACTAGCGGGCCCTACAATGAGCAGTTCTTC
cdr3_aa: CASRTSGPYNEQFF

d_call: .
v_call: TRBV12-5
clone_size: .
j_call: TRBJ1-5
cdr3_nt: TGTGCTAGTGGTTTGTCGACGGATAGCAATCAGCCCCAGCATTTT
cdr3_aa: CASGLSTDSNQPQHF

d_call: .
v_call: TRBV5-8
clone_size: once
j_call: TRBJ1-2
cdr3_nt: TGTGCCAGCAGCCCGTGGGGGAATGCTAACTATGGCTACACCTTC
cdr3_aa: CASSPWGNANYGYTF

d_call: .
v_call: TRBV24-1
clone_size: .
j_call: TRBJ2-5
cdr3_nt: TGTGCCACCAGTGATTTTAGTGAGAACCAAGAGACCCAGTACTTC
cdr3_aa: CATSDFSENQETQYF

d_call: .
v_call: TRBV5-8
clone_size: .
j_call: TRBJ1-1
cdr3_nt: TGTGCCAGCAGCTTGGTCGTTGGGATTAGGAACACTGAAGCTTTCTTT
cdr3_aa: CASSLVVGIRNTEAFF

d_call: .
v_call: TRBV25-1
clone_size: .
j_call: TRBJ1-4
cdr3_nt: TGTGCCAGCACCACCGGGTGGGAAAAACTGTTTTTT
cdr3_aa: CASTTGWEKLFF

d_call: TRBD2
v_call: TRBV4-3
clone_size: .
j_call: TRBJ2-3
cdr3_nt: TGCGCCAGCAGCCAAGTCCCTAGCGGGAGGGAGGTAGATACGCAGTATTTT
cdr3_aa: CASSQVPSGREVDTQYF

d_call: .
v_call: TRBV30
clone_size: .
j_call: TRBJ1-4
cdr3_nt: TGTGCCTGGAGTGGGGACCAAAATGAAAAACTGTTTTTT
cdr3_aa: CAWSGDQNEKLFF

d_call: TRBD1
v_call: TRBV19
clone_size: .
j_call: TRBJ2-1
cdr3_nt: TGTGCCAGTAGTACCCCCGGGACAGGCGCTTTTAAAGGTTACAATGAGCAGTTCTTC
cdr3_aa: CASSTPGTGAFKGYNEQFF